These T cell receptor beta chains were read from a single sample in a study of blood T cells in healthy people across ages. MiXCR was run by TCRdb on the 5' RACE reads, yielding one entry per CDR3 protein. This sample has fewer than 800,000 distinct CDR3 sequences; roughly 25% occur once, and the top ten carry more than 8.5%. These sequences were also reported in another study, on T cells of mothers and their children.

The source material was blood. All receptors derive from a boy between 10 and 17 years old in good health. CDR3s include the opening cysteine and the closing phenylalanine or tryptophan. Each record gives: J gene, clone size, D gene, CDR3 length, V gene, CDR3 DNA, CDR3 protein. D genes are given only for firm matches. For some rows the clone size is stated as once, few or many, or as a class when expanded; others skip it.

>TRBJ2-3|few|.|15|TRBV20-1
TGCAGTGCTACCACAGGAACAACCCCCACAGATACGCAGTATTTT
CSATTGTTPTDTQYF
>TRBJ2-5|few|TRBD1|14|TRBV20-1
TGCAGTGCCGACCGGGACAGGGAATGGGGGACCCAGTACTTC
CSADRDREWGTQYF
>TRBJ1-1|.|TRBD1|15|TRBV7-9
TGTGCCAGCAGCGTCACAGGGGACCTCAGGACTGAAGCTTTCTTT
CASSVTGDLRTEAFF
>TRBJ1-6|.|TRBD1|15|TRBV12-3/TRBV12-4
TGTGCCAGCAGATCCAGACAGGGAACTAATTCACCCCTCCACTTT
CASRSRQGTNSPLHF
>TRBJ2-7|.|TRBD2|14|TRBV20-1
TGCAGTGCTACTAGGACTAGAGCATCCTACGAGCAGTACTTC
CSATRTRASYEQYF
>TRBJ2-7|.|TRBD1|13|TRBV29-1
TGCAGCGTTGAACAGGGGGTCTCCTACGAGCAGTACTTC
CSVEQGVSYEQYF
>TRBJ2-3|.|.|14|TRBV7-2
TGTGCCAGCAGCCCGATGCCCGGATCAGATACGCAGTATTTT
CASSPMPGSDTQYF
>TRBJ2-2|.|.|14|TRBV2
TGTGCCAGCCGTGAGGGGGGGAACACCGGGGAGCTGTTTTTT
CASREGGNTGELFF
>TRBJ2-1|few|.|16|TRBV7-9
TGTGCCGGCAGCTTAGTTGGCAGGGTGGGATACAATGAGCAGTTCTTC
CAGSLVGRVGYNEQFF
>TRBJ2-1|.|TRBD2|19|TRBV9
TGTGCCAGCAGCGACCCGGGACTAGCGGGTATAGACACCTACAATGAGCAGTTCTTC
CASSDPGLAGIDTYNEQFF
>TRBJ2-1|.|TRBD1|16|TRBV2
TGTGCCAGCAGTGAACCCCGGGACAGGGTATACAATGAGCAGTTCTTC
CASSEPRDRVYNEQFF
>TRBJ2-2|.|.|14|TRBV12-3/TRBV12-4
TGTGCCAGCACCTTGCTACCGAACACCGGGGAGCTGTTTTTT
CASTLLPNTGELFF